What follows describes a single T cell receptor (beta chain). Its antigen is not known. The same CDR3 is also encoded by other DNA sequences in this sample. The CDR3 consists of 15 residues. With V trimmed by 6 bases and J by 0 bases, 7 bases remained unmatched. Germline assignment: CDR1 SQVTM and CDR2 ANQGSEA. These data belong to a study of lymphopenia after photon versus proton radiotherapy. Study findings and constraints: Post-nadir TCR diversity decline inversely tracked overall survival among those who died.

Profiled with immunoSEQ multiplex PCR; TCRdb holds only in-frame clones, not every one. The sample yields 65,000 to 70,000 clones, just over 90% seen once. J is TRBJ2-2 and V is TRBV29-1; TRBD1 matches at 7 bases. Sequencing was performed on peripheral blood, taken from a patient treated with photon-based radiotherapy. The receptor was derived from a woman in her seventies with pancreatic cancer. The CDR3 here is CSVKTGTTNTGELFF. DNA of the CDR3: TGCAGCGTCAAGACAGGGACAACGAACACCGGGGAGCTGTTTTTT.